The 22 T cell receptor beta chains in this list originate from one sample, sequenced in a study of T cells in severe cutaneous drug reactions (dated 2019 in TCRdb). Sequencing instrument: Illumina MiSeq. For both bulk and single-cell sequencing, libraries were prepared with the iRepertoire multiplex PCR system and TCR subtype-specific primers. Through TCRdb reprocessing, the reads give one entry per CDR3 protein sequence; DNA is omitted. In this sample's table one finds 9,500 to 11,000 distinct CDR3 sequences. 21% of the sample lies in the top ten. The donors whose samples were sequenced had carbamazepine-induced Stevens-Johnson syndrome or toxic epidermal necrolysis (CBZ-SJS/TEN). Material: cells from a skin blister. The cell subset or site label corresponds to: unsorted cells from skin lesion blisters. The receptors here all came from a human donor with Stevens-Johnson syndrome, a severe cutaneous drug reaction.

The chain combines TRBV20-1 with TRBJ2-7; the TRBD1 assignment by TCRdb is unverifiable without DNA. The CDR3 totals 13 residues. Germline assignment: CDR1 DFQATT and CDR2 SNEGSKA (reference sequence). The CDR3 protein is CSAIGLTGLEQYF.

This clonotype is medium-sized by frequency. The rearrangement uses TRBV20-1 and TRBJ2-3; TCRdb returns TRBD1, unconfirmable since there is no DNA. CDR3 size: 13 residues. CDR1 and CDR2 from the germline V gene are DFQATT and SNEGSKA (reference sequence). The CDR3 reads CSAWGPITDTQYF.

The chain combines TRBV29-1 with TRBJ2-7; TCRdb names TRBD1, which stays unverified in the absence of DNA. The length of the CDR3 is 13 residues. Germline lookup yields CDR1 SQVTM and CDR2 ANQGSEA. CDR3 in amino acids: CSARDTLSYEQYF.

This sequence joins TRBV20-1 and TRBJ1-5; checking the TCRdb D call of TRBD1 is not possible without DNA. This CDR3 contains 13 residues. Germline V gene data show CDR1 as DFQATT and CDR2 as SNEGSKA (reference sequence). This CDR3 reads CSATGTDNQPQHF.

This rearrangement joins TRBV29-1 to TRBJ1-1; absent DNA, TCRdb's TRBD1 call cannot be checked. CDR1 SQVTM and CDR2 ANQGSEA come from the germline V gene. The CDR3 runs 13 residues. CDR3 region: CSVEDRGAPEAFF.

CDR3 region: CSARDSPLEETQYF. This chain uses TRBV20-1 with TRBJ2-5; as DNA is missing, the TRBD2 call by TCRdb cannot be tested. The CDR3 consists of 14 residues. CDR1 and CDR2 from the germline V gene are DFQATT and SNEGSKA (reference sequence).

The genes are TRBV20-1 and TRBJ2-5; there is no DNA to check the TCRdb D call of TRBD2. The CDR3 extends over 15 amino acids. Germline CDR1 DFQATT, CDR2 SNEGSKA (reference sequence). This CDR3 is CSARSHGTSGETQYF.

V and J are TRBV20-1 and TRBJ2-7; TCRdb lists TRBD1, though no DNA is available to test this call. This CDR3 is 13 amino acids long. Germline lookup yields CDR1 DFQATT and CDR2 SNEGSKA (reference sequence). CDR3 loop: CSASGYLFYEQYF.

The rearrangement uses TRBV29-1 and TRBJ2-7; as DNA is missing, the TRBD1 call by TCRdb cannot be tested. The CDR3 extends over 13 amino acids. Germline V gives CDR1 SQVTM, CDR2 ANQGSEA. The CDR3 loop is CSGRQAHSYEQYF.

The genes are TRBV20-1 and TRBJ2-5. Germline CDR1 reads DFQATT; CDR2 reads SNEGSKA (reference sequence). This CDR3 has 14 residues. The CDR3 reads CSARDLRLQETQYF.

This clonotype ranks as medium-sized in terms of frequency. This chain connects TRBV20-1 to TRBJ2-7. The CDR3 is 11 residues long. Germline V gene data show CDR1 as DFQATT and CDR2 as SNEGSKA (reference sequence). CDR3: CSGTASYEQYF.

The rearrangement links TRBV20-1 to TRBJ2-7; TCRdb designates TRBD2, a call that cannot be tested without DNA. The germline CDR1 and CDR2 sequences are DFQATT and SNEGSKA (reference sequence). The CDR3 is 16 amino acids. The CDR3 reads CSAVSSGGALSYEQYF.

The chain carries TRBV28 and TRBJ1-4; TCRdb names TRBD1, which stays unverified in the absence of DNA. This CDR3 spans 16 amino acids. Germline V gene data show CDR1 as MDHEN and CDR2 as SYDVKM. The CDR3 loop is CASSSWAGGVDEKLFF.

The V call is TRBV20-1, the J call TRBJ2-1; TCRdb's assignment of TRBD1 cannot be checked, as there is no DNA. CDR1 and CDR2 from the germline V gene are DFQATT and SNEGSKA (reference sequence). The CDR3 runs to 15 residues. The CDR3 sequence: CSANAEGKPYNEQFF.

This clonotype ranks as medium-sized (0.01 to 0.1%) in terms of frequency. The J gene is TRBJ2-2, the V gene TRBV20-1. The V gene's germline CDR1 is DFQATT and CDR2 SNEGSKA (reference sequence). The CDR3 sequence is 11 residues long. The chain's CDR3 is CSAREYGELFF.

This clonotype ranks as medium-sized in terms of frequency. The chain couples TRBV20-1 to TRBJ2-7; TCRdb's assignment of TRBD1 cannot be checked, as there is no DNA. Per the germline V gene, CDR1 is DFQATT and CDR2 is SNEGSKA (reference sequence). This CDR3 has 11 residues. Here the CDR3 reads CSADPAVEQYF.

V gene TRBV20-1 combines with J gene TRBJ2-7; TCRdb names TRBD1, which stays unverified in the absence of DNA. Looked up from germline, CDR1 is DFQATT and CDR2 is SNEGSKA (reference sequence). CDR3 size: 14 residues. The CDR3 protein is CSFLEGKGFNEQYF.

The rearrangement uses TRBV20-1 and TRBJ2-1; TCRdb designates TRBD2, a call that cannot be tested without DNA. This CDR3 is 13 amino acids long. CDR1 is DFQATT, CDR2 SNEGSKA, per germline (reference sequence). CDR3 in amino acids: CSAWTSGVNEQFF.

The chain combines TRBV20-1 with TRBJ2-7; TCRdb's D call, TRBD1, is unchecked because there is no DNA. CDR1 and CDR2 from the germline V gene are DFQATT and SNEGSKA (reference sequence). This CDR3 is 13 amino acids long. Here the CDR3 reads CSARGGTLYEQYF.

The CDR3 sequence: CSAQEGSGNTIYF. V gene TRBV20-1 combines with J gene TRBJ1-3. The CDR3 has 13 residues. Germline CDR1 reads DFQATT; CDR2 reads SNEGSKA (reference sequence).

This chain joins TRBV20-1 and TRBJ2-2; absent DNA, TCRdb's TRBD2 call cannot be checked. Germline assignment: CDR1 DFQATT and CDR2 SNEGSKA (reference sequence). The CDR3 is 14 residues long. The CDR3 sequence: CTAAGGTNTGELFF.

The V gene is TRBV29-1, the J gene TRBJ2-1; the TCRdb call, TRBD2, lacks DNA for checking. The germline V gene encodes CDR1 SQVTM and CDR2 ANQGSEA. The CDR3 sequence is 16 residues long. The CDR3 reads CSVEPWTSNPYNEQFF.